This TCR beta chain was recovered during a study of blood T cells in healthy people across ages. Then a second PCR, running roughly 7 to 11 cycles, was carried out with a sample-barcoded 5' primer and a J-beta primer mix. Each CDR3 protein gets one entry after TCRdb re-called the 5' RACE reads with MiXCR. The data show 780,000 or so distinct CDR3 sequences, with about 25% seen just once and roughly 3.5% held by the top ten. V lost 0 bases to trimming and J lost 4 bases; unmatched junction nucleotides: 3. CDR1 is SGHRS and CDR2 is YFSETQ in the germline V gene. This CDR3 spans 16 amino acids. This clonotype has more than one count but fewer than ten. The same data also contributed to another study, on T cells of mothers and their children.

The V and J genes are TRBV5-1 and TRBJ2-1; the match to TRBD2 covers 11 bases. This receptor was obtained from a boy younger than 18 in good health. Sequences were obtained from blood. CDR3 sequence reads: CASSLASSGGYNEQFF. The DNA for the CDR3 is TGCGCCAGCAGCTTGGCCTCTAGCGGGGGGTACAATGAGCAGTTCTTC.